The 16 T cell receptor beta chains presented below share a single source sample, sequenced in a study of T cell clonality in common variable immunodeficiency. Clones were sequenced by immunoSEQ multiplex PCR, and TCRdb holds only the in-frame ones, with some missing. The data show tens of thousands of clones, none appearing only once, with around 2.8% held by the ten largest. Sample: peripheral blood mononuclear cells. Source of these receptors: a person aged 18 to 70 in good health.

This clone was seen repeatedly, ten times or more. The CDR3 goes on 3 residues after the read ends, and that part is filled in from the germline J gene. The V and J genes are TRBV5-1 and TRBJ1-6; D remains ambiguous. Germline V gene data show CDR1 as SGHRS and CDR2 as YFSETQ. The V and J ends lost 0 bases and 6 bases respectively, with 10 bases between them. The CDR3 is made up of 15 amino acids. Here the CDR3 reads CASSLEGRPNSPLHF. Incomplete CDR3 DNA: TGCGCCAGCAGCTTGGAGGGCCGTCCTAATTCACCC.

This clone was observed at least ten times. The covered CDR3 bases are TGTGCCAGCAGCTACGGACTAGCGGGTACCGGGGAG. Translated, it gives CASSYGLAGTGE. The whole CDR3 reads CASSYGLAGTGELFF. V usage is TRBV7-8 and J usage is TRBJ2-2; 11 positions agree with TRBD2. Read sequence stops 3 residues before the CDR3 end, and the germline J gene provides the missing end. Germline values: CDR1 SGHVS, CDR2 FQNEAQ. This CDR3 comprises 15 residues. With V trimmed by 4 bases and J by 5 bases, 3 bases remained unmatched.

This clone occurred a few times. The CDR3 goes on 3 residues after the read ends, and that part is filled in from the germline J gene. The genes are TRBV2 and TRBJ1-1; 9 bases agree with TRBD1. Germline CDR1 is SNHLY and CDR2 is FYNNEI. V was pared by 6 bases and J by 5 bases, with 16 bases of the junction left unmatched. This CDR3 comprises 17 residues. The CDR3: CASRNAPGTGRGTEAFF. Partial CDR3 DNA: TGTGCCAGCAGGAACGCCCCCGGGACAGGGAGAGGTACTGAA.

This clone occurred a few times. The sequence runs out 3 residues before the end of the CDR3; the remainder is reconstructed from the germline J gene. Distinct nucleotide sequences in the sample also encode this CDR3. The rearrangement links TRBV7-7 to TRBJ1-1; tentatively, D is TRBD1 (5 bases). V shed 5 bases and J shed 7 bases, with 26 bases lying between them. The CDR3 length is 17 residues. The V gene's germline CDR1 is SSHAT and CDR2 FNYEAQ (reference sequence). CDR3 sequence reads: CASSPTSGTSGSNEAFF. CDR3 DNA, as far as it was read: TGTGCCAGCAGCCCAACCTCCGGGACTAGCGGGAGCAATGAA.

This clone was seen repeatedly, ten times or more. The read comes to an end 3 residues before the CDR3 does, leaving the germline J gene to fill in the end. The chain carries TRBV7-9 and TRBJ1-1; D is perhaps TRBD1 (5 bases). This CDR3 comprises 13 residues. CDR1 SEHNR and CDR2 FQNEAQ come from the germline V gene (reference sequence). CDR3 protein: CASSLAQGVGAFF. CDR3 DNA, as far as it was read: TGTGCCAGCAGCTTAGCGCAAGGGGTGGGG.

This clone was seen ten or more times. The junction differs from germline at one of its ends, possibly a read error. The CDR3 end is not reached by the read, which stops 3 residues before it; the germline J gene fills it in. The J gene is TRBJ2-1, the V gene TRBV7-9, with TRBD2 matching 7 bases. CDR3 length: 15 amino acids. Germline CDR1 SEHNR, CDR2 FQNEAQ (reference sequence). This CDR3 reads CASTLAGSSYNEQFF. The CDR3 bases that were read are TGTGCCAGCACCTTAGCGGGCAGCTCCTACAATGAG.

This clone was detected many times. The CDR3 is cut off 3 residues early in the read; its end comes from the germline J gene. The V call is TRBV20-1, the J call TRBJ2-2; weak D call: TRBD1 (6 bases). Germline assignment: CDR1 DFQATT and CDR2 SNEGSKA (reference sequence). V was shortened by 3 bases and J by 1 base, with 9 bases between the two germline ends. The CDR3 has 14 residues. The CDR3 loop reads CSASPGQNTGELFF. Incomplete CDR3 DNA: TGCAGTGCTAGCCCGGGACAGAACACCGGGGAG.

There are many counts of this clone. The read ends 3 residues before the CDR3 terminus; that terminus is restored from the germline J gene. The gene calls are TRBV28 and TRBJ2-7; 13 nucleotides line up with TRBD2. CDR3 length: 16 amino acids. Germline V CDR1 and CDR2: MDHEN, SYDVKM. V lost 6 bases, J lost 5 bases, and 10 bases stayed unmatched. The CDR3: CASSWTSGSWLNEQYF. The sequenced part of the CDR3 DNA is TGTGCCAGCAGCTGGACTAGCGGGAGCTGGCTGAACGAG. The complete variable domain, with remaining parts taken from reference TRBV28 and TRBJ2-7, reads DVKVTQSSRYLVKRTGEKVFLECVQDMDHENMFWYRQDPGLGLRLIYFSYDVKMKEKGDIPEGYSVSREKKERFSLILESASTNQTSMYLCASSWTSGSWLNEQYFGPGTRLTVT.

Ten or more counts support this clone. The read ends 3 residues early relative to the CDR3; the germline J gene fills the gap. The gene calls are TRBV5-1 and TRBJ1-1; D gene uncertain. Germline CDR1 SGHRS, CDR2 YFSETQ. The CDR3 has 12 residues. With 5 bases removed from V and 1 base from J, the gap between germline ends came to 6 bases. CDR3 amino acids: CASRSQNTEAFF. Partial CDR3 DNA: TGCGCCAGCAGGTCACAGAACACTGAA.

The table lists this clone with many counts. The read stops 3 residues short of the end of the CDR3; the missing end is completed from the germline J gene. This chain connects TRBV7-2 to TRBJ2-1; no clear D. V was clipped by 0 bases and J by 4 bases, with 10 bases between them. CDR1 is SGHTA and CDR2 is FQGNSA in the germline V gene. This CDR3 has 15 amino acids. This CDR3 reads CASSLAGNQYNEQFF. The sequenced CDR3 bases are TGTGCCAGCAGCTTAGCGGGCAATCAGTACAATGAG.

In its sample, this clone was seen a few times. Relative to the germline gene, one junction end is altered; a read error may explain this. The sequence runs out 3 residues before the end of the CDR3; the remainder is reconstructed from the germline J gene. The chain joins TRBV7-9 to TRBJ2-7, with 7 bases fitting TRBD2. Looked up from germline, CDR1 is SEHNR and CDR2 is FQNEAQ (reference sequence). The CDR3 length is 13 residues. The CDR3 protein is CSSSLASGYEQYF. The CDR3 bases that were read are TGTTCCAGCAGCTTAGCTAGCGGCTACGAG.

In its sample, this clone was seen many times. Read data end 3 residues before the CDR3 end; the end is taken from the germline J gene. The rearrangement uses TRBV2 and TRBJ2-7; the D is unclear. Germline V lookup: CDR1 SNHLY, CDR2 FYNNEI. This CDR3 contains 15 residues. V shed 7 bases and J shed 5 bases, with 21 bases lying between them. CDR3 in amino acids: CASNLPVTPRDEQYF. The DNA read from the CDR3 is TGTGCCAGCAACCTTCCAGTAACCCCTAGAGACGAG.

This clone was counted many times. The DNA ends 3 residues before the CDR3 does, and the rest of the CDR3 is filled in from the germline J gene. The chain joins TRBV19 to TRBJ1-5, with D tentatively TRBD1 (5 bases). Trimming removed 5 bases at V and 5 bases at J, with 16 bases between. Germline loops: CDR1 LNHDA, CDR2 SQIVND (reference sequence). The CDR3 contains 15 residues. Here the CDR3 reads CASSPGQGVDQPQHF. CDR3 bases read: TGTGCCAGTAGTCCCGGTCAGGGTGTGGATCAGCCC.

This clone was detected ten times or more. The read stops 3 residues short of the end of the CDR3; the missing end is completed from the germline J gene. The chain joins TRBV6-1 to TRBJ1-1; maybe TRBD1 (5 bases). CDR3 length equals 17 residues. Trimming took 0 bases from V and 1 from J, leaving 15 bases between them. Germline assignment: CDR1 MNHNS and CDR2 SASEGT. CDR3 DNA (partial): TGTGCCAGCAGTGAAGCTAGGAGCTCAGGACAGAACACTGAA. This encodes CASSEARSSGQNTE. The entire CDR3 reads CASSEARSSGQNTEAFF.

A few counts support this clone. The read falls 3 residues short of the CDR3 end, and the missing part is taken from the germline J gene. The V and J genes are TRBV29-1 and TRBJ2-1, with D possibly matching TRBD2 (5 bases). The CDR3 has 12 amino acids. Germline V gene sequence: CDR1 SQVTM, CDR2 ANQGSEA. Trimming took off 6 bases at V and 7 bases at J, with 13 bases between the two ends. CDR3 in amino acids: CSVTPSWNEQFF. The sequenced CDR3 bases are TGCAGCGTAACCCCTAGCTGGAATGAG.

This clone was seen ten or more times. The missing CDR3 end, 3 residues past where the read stops, is filled in from the germline J gene. The J gene is TRBJ1-2, the V gene TRBV5-6, with 7 bases identical to TRBD1. With 4 bases clipped from V and 4 bases from J, the junction kept 4 bases outside the gene matches. This CDR3 has 13 amino acids. Looked up from germline, CDR1 is SGHDT and CDR2 is YYEEEE. Partial CDR3 DNA: TGTGCCAGCAGCCCGACAGGGTTCTATGGC. Translating it yields CASSPTGFYG. The whole CDR3 sequence reads CASSPTGFYGYTF.